The clone carrying this T cell receptor (beta chain) was observed once. The sample originates from a study of blood T cell repertoires in COVID-19. Repertoires were generated with immunoSEQ multiplex PCR, while TCRdb's copy carries only in-frame clones and drops some. The sample lists 150,000 to 200,000 clones, 88% occurring once. The sequenced material came from peripheral blood. This clonotype was obtained from a human donor in a cohort sampled during active COVID-19.

CDR3 amino acids: CSAHKVGQGYDGYTF. Here the CDR3 DNA reads TGCAGCGCTCATAAGGTCGGACAGGGGTATGATGGCTACACCTTC. The chain carries TRBV29-1 and TRBJ1-2; 9 positions match TRBD1. This CDR3 region has 15 residues. V shed 7 bases, J shed 6 bases, and the junction held 15 bases outside the gene matches. CDR1 and CDR2 from the germline V gene are SQVTM and ANQGSEA. The complete variable domain, with remaining parts taken from reference TRBV29-1 and TRBJ1-2, reads SAVISQKPSRDICQRGTSLTIQCQVDSQVTMMFWYRQQPGQSLTLIATANQGSEATYESGFVIDKFPISRPNLTFSTLTVSNMSPEDSSIYLCSAHKVGQGYDGYTFGSGTRLTVV.